This TCR beta chain was recorded in a study of T cell changes during pregnancy in multiple sclerosis. V lost 5 bases and J 5 bases, leaving 10 bases between the germline ends. Looked up from germline, CDR1 is SEHNR and CDR2 is FQNEAQ (reference sequence). The CDR3 has 13 residues. Libraries were prepared by immunoSEQ multiplex PCR; TCRdb keeps only in-frame clonotypes and omits some of them. The profile covers about 43,000 clones, with roughly 90% appearing a single time and 1.4% taken by the ten largest. The TCR comes from a female donor with multiple sclerosis, enrolled in a pregnancy study. The chain carries TRBV7-9 and TRBJ2-1; tentatively, D is TRBD1 (5 bases). The sample comprised PBMCs (not recorded whether the cells were cultured). CDR3 region: CASSETENNEQFF. The CDR3 DNA sequence: TGTGCCAGCAGCGAGACAGAGAACAATGAGCAGTTCTTC.